The clone carrying this T cell receptor beta chain appeared a few times. The antigen is not known. This sample is drawn from a study of T cell repertoires in cytomegalovirus infection. Study in general: As its CMV epitopes, the study selected recently identified HLA-C-restricted and well-studied HLA-B-restricted targets.

TCRdb ran MiXCR on the reads and lists one entry per CDR3 protein. The table records roughly 920,000 distinct CDR3 sequences, roughly 31% of them present only once. Regarding the study as a whole: In two of eight donors, the top clonotype was HLA-C-restricted CMV-specific.

The sequencing here drew on cultured CD8+ T cells from PBMCs, taken from culture after CMV antigen stimulation. The receptor was isolated from a human donor in good health (CMV status not recorded). Some clones in this sample may be carry-over from other donors' samples.

CDR3 coding DNA: TGTGCCAGCAGTTATACAGGGGGCGCCTCCCTCTACAATGAGCAGTTCTTC. As protein: CASSYTGGASLYNEQFF. V gene TRBV6-2 or TRBV6-3 combines with J gene TRBJ2-1; 9 positions match TRBD1. The ends lost 3 bases at V and 3 bases at J; junction bases unmatched: 9. The CDR3 extends over 17 amino acids. Germline CDR1 and CDR2: MNHEY and SVGEGT.